Described below is a single T cell receptor beta chain sequence and its context. V gave up 0 bases and J gave up 8 bases, with 8 bases separating them. The germline V gene has CDR1 SEHNR and CDR2 FQNEAQ (reference sequence). The CDR3 extends over 13 amino acids. Original processing methods: Estimated nucleated cell counts came from reference gene primer amplification. This table comes from immunoSEQ multiplex PCR, and its TCRdb copy is limited to in-frame clones, with some not included. D and trimming come from the DNA, and the V and J calls and clone size come from that table. The sample gives 200,000 to 250,000 clones, roughly four fifths of which show up once; about 3.2% is in the top ten. The data are from a study of blood T cell repertoires in COVID-19. In the study overall: Samples representing acute and convalescent COVID-19 were sourced from the United States, Italy and Spain. Sources were T cells, B-cell-depleted T cells, or PBMCs; the material itself was cDNA or gDNA.

This receptor was identified in a woman between 18 and 29 years old with acute or convalescent COVID-19. Specimen: peripheral blood. The chain uses TRBV7-9 and TRBJ2-1; no firm D call. CDR3 in amino acids: CASSLAELYEQFF. CDR3 DNA: TGTGCCAGCAGCTTAGCGGAGCTGTATGAGCAGTTCTTC. The variable domain in full, with the rest retrieved from reference TRBV7-9 and TRBJ2-1, is DTGVSQNPRHKITKRGQNVTFRCDPISEHNRLYWYRQTLGQGPEFLTYFQNEAQLEKSRLLSDRFSAERPKGSFSTLEIQRTEQGDSAMYLCASSLAELYEQFFGPGTRLTVL.